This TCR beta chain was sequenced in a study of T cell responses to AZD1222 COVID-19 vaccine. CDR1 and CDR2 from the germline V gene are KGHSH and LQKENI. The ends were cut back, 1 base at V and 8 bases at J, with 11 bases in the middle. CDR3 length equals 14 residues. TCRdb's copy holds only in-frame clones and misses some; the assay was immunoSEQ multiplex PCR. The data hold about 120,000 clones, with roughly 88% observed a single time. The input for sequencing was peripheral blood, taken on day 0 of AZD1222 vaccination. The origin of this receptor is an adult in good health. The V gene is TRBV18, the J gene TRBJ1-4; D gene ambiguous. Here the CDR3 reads CASSPLQPNEKLFF. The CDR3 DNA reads TGTGCCAGCTCACCACTCCAGCCAAACGAAAAACTGTTTTTT.